A selection of T cell receptor beta chains follows, all from one sample in a study of neurological immune-mediated disorders. From the 5' RACE reads, TCRdb called clonotypes with MiXCR, one entry per CDR3 protein. The sample contains tens of thousands of distinct CDR3 sequences, roughly 14% of which appear only once. Sample: PBMCs. These receptors were collected from a woman aged 50 to 65 in good health. CDR3s include the opening cysteine and the closing phenylalanine or tryptophan. The D gene is left open where the match is weak. Expanded clones get a size class; other rows say once, few or many, or leave the size out.

>13|TRBV5-1|few|NA|TRBJ2-1
CASSSKQVNEQFF
TGCGCCAGCAGCTCCAAACAGGTCAATGAGCAGTTCTTC
>15|TRBV5-1|many|TRBD2|TRBJ2-1
CASSLVSGSVNEQFF
TGCGCCAGCAGCTTGGTTAGCGGGAGTGTCAATGAGCAGTTCTTC
>19|TRBV29-1|NA|TRBD1|TRBJ2-1
CSVDGGGTGGVSSYNKHFF
TGCAGCGTTGATGGAGGGGGGACAGGTGGTGTTAGCTCCTACAATAAGCATTTCTTC
>15|TRBV20-1|many|TRBD2|TRBJ2-5
CSASPRAGQKETQYF
TGCAGTGCTAGCCCAAGAGCGGGGCAGAAAGAGACCCAGTACTTC
>17|TRBV10-3|once|TRBD1|TRBJ2-6
CAISETGTGSGANVTTF
TGTGCCATCAGTGAGACCGGGACAGGGTCTGGGGCCAACGTCACGACTTTC
>13|TRBV21-1|NA|NA|TRBJ2-7
CATRGRSCYEQYF
TGTGCCACCCGGGGACGGTCCTGCTACGAGCAGTACTTC
>13|TRBV7-2|NA|NA|TRBJ2-7
CASSLVALDEQYF
TGTGCCAGCAGCTTAGTAGCGCTTGACGAGCAGTACTTC
>15|TRBV5-1|many|NA|TRBJ2-7
CASSLVSAGYYEQYF
TGCGCCAGCAGCTTGGTTTCAGCGGGCTACTACGAGCAGTACTTC
>14|TRBV7-3|many|NA|TRBJ2-3
CASSLQRSTDTQYF
TGTGCCAGCAGCTTACAGCGGAGCACAGATACGCAGTATTTT
>14|TRBV30|NA|NA|TRBJ2-3
CAWSPFRGRDTQYF
TGTGCCTGGAGCCCCTTCAGGGGACGAGATACGCAGTATTTT
>14|TRBV5-1|many|NA|TRBJ1-2
CASSLESTNYGYTF
TGCGCCAGCAGCTTGGAATCAACTAACTATGGCTACACCTTC
>14|TRBV29-1|many|TRBD1|TRBJ2-2
CSAHGTANTGELFF
TGCAGCGCACACGGGACAGCGAACACCGGGGAGCTGTTTTTT
>13|TRBV12-3/TRBV12-4|many|TRBD1|TRBJ1-1
CASRATGVTEAFF
TGTGCCAGCAGGGCGACAGGGGTAACTGAAGCTTTCTTT
>13|TRBV12-3/TRBV12-4|many|NA|TRBJ1-1
CASRAGDTTEAFF
TGTGCCAGCAGGGCAGGGGATACCACTGAAGCTTTCTTT
>15|TRBV28|few|NA|TRBJ1-5
CASSLFGHSNQPQHF
TGTGCCAGCAGTTTATTCGGACATAGCAATCAGCCCCAGCATTTT
>15|TRBV7-2|many|TRBD2|TRBJ2-3
CASSFPSGSTDTQYF
TGTGCCAGCAGCTTCCCTAGCGGGAGCACAGATACGCAGTATTTT
>14|TRBV12-3/TRBV12-4|NA|NA|TRBJ1-2
CASSLSRAAYGNTF
TGTGCCAGCAGTTTATCCAGGGCTGCCTATGGCAACACCTTC
>14|TRBV9|many|NA|TRBJ2-3
CASSDRLNTDTQYF
TGTGCCAGCAGCGACCGACTAAACACAGATACGCAGTATTTT
>14|TRBV16|many|NA|TRBJ2-3
CASSQSSFTDTQYF
TGTGCCAGCAGCCAATCCAGTTTCACAGATACGCAGTATTTT
>13|TRBV9|many|NA|TRBJ2-5
CASSGTSQETQYF
TGTGCCAGCAGCGGTACTAGCCAAGAGACCCAGTACTTC
>9|TRBV20-1|NA|NA|TRBJ2-7
CRGEYEQYF
TGCAGGGGCGAGTACGAGCAGTACTTC
>10|TRBV11-3|many|NA|TRBJ1-1
CASAGIEAFF
TGTGCCAGCGCGGGAATTGAAGCTTTCTTT